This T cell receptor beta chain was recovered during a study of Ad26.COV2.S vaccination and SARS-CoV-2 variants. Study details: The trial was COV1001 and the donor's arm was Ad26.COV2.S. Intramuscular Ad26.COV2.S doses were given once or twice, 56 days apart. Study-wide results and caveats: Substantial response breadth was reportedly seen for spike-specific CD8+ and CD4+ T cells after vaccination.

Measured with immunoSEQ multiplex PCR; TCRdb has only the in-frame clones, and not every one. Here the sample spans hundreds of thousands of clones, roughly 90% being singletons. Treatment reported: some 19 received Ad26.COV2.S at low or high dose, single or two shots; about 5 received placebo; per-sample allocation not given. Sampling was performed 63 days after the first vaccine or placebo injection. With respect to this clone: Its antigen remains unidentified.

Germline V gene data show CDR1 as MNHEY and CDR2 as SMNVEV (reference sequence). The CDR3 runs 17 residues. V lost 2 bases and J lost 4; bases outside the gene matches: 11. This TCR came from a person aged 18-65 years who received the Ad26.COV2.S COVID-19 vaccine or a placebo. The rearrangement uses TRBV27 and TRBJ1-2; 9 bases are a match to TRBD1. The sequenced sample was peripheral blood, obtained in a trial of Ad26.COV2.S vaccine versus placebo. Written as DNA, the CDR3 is TGTGCCAGCAGTTTAAAAACCGGGACAGGGTCGCTCTATGGCTACACCTTC. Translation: CASSLKTGTGSLYGYTF.